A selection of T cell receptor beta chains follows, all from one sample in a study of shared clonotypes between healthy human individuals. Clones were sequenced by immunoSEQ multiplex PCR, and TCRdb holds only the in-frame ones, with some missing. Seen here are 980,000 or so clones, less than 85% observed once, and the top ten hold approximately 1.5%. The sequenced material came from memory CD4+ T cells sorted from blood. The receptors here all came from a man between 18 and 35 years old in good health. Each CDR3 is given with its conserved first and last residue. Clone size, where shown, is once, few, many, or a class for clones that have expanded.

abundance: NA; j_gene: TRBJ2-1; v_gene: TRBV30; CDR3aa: CAWNGAAPYNEQFF
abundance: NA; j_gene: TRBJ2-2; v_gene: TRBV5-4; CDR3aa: CASSWTSGSVGELFF
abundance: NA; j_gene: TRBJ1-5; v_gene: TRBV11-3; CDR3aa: CASSSPTGAPFSNQPQHF
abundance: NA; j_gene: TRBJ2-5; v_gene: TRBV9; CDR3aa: CASSVVSRRVGETQYF
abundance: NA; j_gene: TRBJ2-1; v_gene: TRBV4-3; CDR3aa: CASSQDDSSYNEQFF
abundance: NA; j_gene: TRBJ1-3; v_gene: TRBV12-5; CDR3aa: CASASTGESGNTIYF
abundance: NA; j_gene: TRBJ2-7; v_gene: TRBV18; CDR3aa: CASSPGRGPYEQYF
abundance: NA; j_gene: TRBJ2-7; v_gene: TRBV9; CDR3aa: CASSVEGGVGEQYF
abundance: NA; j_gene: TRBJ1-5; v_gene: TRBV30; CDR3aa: CAWSVSSNQPQHF
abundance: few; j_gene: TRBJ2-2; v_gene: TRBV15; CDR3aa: CATSSGFGELFF
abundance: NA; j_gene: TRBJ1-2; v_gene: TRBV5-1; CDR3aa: CASTLGGTGYGYTF
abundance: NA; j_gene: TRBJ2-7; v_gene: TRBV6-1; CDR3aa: CASRSRGLGYEQYF
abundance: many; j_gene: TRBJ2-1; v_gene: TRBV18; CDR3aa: CASSPDRAGYNEQFF
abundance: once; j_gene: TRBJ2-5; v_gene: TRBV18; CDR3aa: CASSPLFGGGGQQETQYF
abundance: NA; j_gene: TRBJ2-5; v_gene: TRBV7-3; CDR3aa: CASTSTPGLGLETQYF
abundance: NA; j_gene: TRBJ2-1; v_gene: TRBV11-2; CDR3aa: CASSLLSSGLAFF
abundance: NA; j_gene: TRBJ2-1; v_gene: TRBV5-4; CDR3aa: CASSRPGQDNEQFF
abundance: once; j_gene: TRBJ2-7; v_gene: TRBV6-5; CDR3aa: CASSGQGARDWYF
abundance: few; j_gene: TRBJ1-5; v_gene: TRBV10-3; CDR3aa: CASSLGWGQDNQPQHF
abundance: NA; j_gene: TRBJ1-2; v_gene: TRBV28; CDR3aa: CASSFSGSYGYTF
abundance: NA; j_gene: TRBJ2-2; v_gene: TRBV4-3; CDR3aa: CASSQDLSGELFF
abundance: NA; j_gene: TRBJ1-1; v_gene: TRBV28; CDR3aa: CASSARGSTEAFF
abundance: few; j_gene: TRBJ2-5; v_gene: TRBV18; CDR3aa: CASSPSTGGETQYF
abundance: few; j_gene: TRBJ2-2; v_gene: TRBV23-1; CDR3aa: CASSQGEGNGELFF
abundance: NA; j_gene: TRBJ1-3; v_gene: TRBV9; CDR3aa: CASSRALSGNTIYF
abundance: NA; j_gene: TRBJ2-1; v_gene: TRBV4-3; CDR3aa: CASSQGAGLVSLNEQFF
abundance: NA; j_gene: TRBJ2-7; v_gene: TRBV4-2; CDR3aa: CASSRGTGATYEQYF
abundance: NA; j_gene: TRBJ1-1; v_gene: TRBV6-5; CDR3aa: CASSYSGRGKTEAFF
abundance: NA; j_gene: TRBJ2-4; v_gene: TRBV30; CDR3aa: CAWRPQGAKNIQYF
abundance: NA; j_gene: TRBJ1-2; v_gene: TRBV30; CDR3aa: CAWSVARGDGYTF
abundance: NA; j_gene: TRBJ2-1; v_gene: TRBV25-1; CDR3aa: CASSEKLRWTEQFF
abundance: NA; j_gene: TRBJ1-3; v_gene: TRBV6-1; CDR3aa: CATTDRRNTIYF
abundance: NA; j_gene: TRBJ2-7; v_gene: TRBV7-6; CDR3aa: CASSLNRAASYEQYF
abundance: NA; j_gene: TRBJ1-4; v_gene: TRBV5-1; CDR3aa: CASSPPGDEKLFF
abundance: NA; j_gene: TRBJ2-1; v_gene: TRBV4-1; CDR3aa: CASSRGVSERGVYNEQFF
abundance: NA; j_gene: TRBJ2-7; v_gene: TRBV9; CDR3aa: CASSARTENYEQYF
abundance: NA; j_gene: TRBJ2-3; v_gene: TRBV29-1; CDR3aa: CSVGTTGAEDTQYF
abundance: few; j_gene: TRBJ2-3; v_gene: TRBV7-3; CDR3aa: CASSLGSLAGGSGDTQYF
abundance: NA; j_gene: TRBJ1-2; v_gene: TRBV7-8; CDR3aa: CASSLQGPANYGYTF
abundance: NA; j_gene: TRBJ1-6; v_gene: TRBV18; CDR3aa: CASSSQGGNSPLHF
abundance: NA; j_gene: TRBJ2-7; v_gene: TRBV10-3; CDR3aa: CAIRKGTGTYEQYF